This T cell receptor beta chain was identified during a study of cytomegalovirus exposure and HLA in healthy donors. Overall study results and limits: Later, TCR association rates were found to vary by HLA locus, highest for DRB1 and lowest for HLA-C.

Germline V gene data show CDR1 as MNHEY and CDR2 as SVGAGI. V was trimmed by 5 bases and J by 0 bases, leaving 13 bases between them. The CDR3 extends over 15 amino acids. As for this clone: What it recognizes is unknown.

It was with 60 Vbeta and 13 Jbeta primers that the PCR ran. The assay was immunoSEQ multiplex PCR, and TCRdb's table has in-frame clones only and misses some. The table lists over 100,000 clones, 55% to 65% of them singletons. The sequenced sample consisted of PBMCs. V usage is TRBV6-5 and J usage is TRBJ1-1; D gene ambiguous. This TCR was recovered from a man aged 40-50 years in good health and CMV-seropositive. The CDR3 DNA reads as TGTGCCAGCAGTCCTAATTTCCTTTTGAACACTGAAGCTTTCTTT. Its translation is CASSPNFLLNTEAFF.